This T cell receptor (beta chain) was retrieved from a study of T-cell memory formation after mild COVID-19. Background on the study: Largely donor-specific TCR clusters were found. Broader study findings: The appearance of some responding clones in pre-infection memory suggested that cross-reactive memory joined.

MiXCR was run by TCRdb on the 5' RACE reads, yielding one entry per CDR3 protein. In the table there are under 550,000 distinct CDR3 sequences, approximately 19% of which are singletons. Trimming pared 0 bases from V and 9 bases from J, leaving 9 bases between. Germline assignment: CDR1 LGHNA and CDR2 YSLEER. This CDR3 comprises 13 residues. This clonotype was recorded a few times. The antigen is not known. The receptor was isolated from a man aged 18 to 30 who had mild COVID-19 (a few samples of this study predate the infection). Cell type and time point are not known. This chain links TRBV4-3 with TRBJ2-1; tentatively, D is TRBD2 (6 bases). The sample comprised PBMCs or a T cell subset sorted from them (not recorded which). This CDR3 is CASSQEAGREQFF. For the CDR3, the DNA is TGCGCCAGCAGCCAAGAGGCGGGGCGTGAGCAGTTCTTC.